Presented here are 25 T cell receptor beta chains from one specimen sequenced in a study of cytomegalovirus exposure and HLA in healthy donors. The primer mix had 60 Vbeta and 13 Jbeta primers. Using immunoSEQ multiplex PCR, the repertoire was profiled, and TCRdb retains in-frame clones only, with some absent. The sample has about 200,000 clones, approximately 11% seen once; the top ten hold about 7.8%. Sequencing was done on a sample of PBMCs. Receptors originate from a man aged 50-60 years in good health and CMV-seropositive.

The chain joins TRBV2 to TRBJ2-1, with 9 bases identical to TRBD1. This CDR3 is built from 14 residues. CDR1 is SNHLY and CDR2 is FYNNEI in the germline V gene. Unmatched junction bases numbered 7, after V lost 5 bases and J lost 8 bases. CDR3 in amino acids: CASSTDRGKDEQFF. In DNA form, the CDR3 reads TGTGCCAGCAGTACGGACAGGGGAAAGGATGAGCAGTTCTTC.

This clone was recorded a few times. Its ends do not fully match the called genes, so a read error is possible. This chain connects TRBV19 to TRBJ1-5; 7 bases line up with TRBD1. CDR1 LNHDA and CDR2 SQIVND come from the germline V gene (reference sequence). CDR3 length: 13 amino acids. CDR3 bases: TGTGCCAGTAGTGTAGACAGGGTTCAGCCCCAGCATTTT. It specifies CASSVDRVQPQHF.

The gene calls are TRBV5-4 and TRBJ1-5; weak D call: TRBD1 (6 bases). Germline V CDR1 and CDR2: SGHNT, YYREEE (reference sequence). CDR3 length: 15 residues. Trimming left V 5 bases short and J 3 bases short, with 15 bases between. The CDR3: CASSKMGATNQPQHF. The CDR3 nucleotides are TGTGCCAGCAGTAAAATGGGGGCTACCAATCAGCCCCAGCATTTT.

The J gene is TRBJ2-5, the V gene TRBV14; D is perhaps TRBD1 (6 bases). CDR1 is SGHDN, CDR2 FVKESK, per germline. The CDR3 covers 14 residues. The germline V and J ends were trimmed by 4 bases and 4 bases, with 13 bases remaining between them. In DNA form, the CDR3 reads TGTGCCAGCAGCCTGCTGGGACAATCAGAGACCCAGTACTTC. Its translation is CASSLLGQSETQYF.

Only a few counts were recorded for this clone. The chain recombines TRBV6-5 with TRBJ1-4, with TRBD1 matching over 9 bases. Germline assignment: CDR1 MNHEY and CDR2 SVGAGI. The CDR3 is made up of 14 amino acids. The trim removed 6 bases at V and 7 bases at J, leaving 6 bases unmatched. CDR3 DNA sequence: TGTGCCAGCAGGACACAGGGGGCGCGTGAAAAACTGTTTTTT. Amino acid sequence: CASRTQGAREKLFF.

The chain joins TRBV27 to TRBJ1-1; 10 nucleotides match TRBD1. Germline CDR1 reads MNHEY; CDR2 reads SMNVEV (reference sequence). V shed 8 bases, J shed 0 bases, and the junction held 9 bases outside the gene matches. The CDR3 is 16 amino acids. The CDR3 loop is CASEPRDRGMNTEAFF. CDR3 DNA: TGTGCCAGCGAACCTCGGGACAGGGGTATGAACACTGAAGCTTTCTTT.

This clone has only a few counts. The chain carries TRBV11-2 and TRBJ2-1, with D perhaps TRBD1 (7 bases). V gave up 5 bases and J gave up 6 bases, with 11 bases separating them. This CDR3 comprises 13 residues. Germline assignment: CDR1 SGHAT and CDR2 FQNNGV. The CDR3 DNA sequence: TGTGCCAGCAGCGCCCAGGGGGGCAATGAGCAGTTCTTC. This sequence encodes CASSAQGGNEQFF.

In its sample, this clone was seen a few times. This chain links TRBV5-1 with TRBJ2-5; 7 bases match TRBD2. The CDR3 contains 14 residues. Trimming cost V 6 bases and J 3 bases; bases outside gene matches: 8. Germline V gene lookup returns CDR1 SGHRS and CDR2 YFSETQ. CDR3 DNA sequence: TGCGCCAGCAAGCGGGGTACAATAGAAGAGACCCAGTACTTC. Its translation: CASKRGTIEETQYF.

The chain carries TRBV28 and TRBJ1-6, with 7 bases fitting TRBD1. Germline values: CDR1 MDHEN, CDR2 SYDVKM. V was pared by 8 bases and J by 10 bases, with 5 bases of the junction left unmatched. The CDR3 spans 12 residues. For the CDR3, the DNA is TGTGCCAGCGACAGGGTAAGATCACCCCTCCACTTT. This translates into CASDRVRSPLHF.

There are many counts of this clone. The J gene is TRBJ2-1, the V gene TRBV7-9; perhaps TRBD1 as D (5 bases). The germline V and J ends were trimmed by 5 bases and 6 bases, with 11 bases remaining between them. The CDR3 has 13 amino acids. The germline gives CDR1 SEHNR, CDR2 FQNEAQ (reference sequence). CDR3 DNA sequence: TGTGCCAGCAGCCTAGGGGCGTCCAATGAGCAGTTCTTC. This codes for CASSLGASNEQFF.

This chain uses TRBV7-2 with TRBJ1-1, with D perhaps matching TRBD1 (6 bases). The CDR3 sequence is 14 residues long. V was pared by 4 bases and J by 5 bases, with 14 bases between. Germline CDR1 is SGHTA and CDR2 is FQGNSA. CDR3 nucleotide sequence: TGTGCCAGCAGCTCCGGGGGGCAGAGGACTGAAGCTTTCTTT. It specifies CASSSGGQRTEAFF.

This chain uses TRBV2 with TRBJ2-1; possible D gene TRBD1, 5 bases. V was trimmed by 4 bases and J by 3 bases, leaving 13 bases between them. CDR3 length equals 15 residues. From germline, CDR1 is SNHLY and CDR2 FYNNEI. The CDR3 DNA reads as TGTGCCAGCAGTGTGGGTCAGGGAAACTACAATGAGCAGTTCTTC. Amino acids: CASSVGQGNYNEQFF.

The chain joins TRBV7-9 to TRBJ2-1, with D tentatively TRBD2 (6 bases). The CDR3 has 15 amino acids. The V gene's germline CDR1 is SEHNR and CDR2 FQNEAQ (reference sequence). V lost 3 bases to trimming and J lost 9 bases, with 18 bases between them. The CDR3 DNA reads TGTGCCAGCAGCTTGCGGGGCCTTAAACGTAGTGAGCAGTTCTTC. Translating gives CASSLRGLKRSEQFF. Full variable domain (outside the CDR3, taken from reference TRBV7-9 and TRBJ2-1): DTGVSQNPRHKITKRGQNVTFRCDPISEHNRLYWYRQTLGQGPEFLTYFQNEAQLEKSRLLSDRFSAERPKGSFSTLEIQRTEQGDSAMYLCASSLRGLKRSEQFFGPGTRLTVL.

This sequence joins TRBV19 and TRBJ1-2; 7 bases map to TRBD1. In germline, CDR1 is LNHDA, CDR2 SQIVND (reference sequence). The CDR3 contains 14 residues. V shed 2 bases and J 8 bases; nucleotides not matched to a gene: 8. CDR3 in amino acids: CASSIIGGTVGYTF. CDR3 sequence (DNA): TGTGCCAGTAGTATAATAGGGGGCACAGTCGGCTACACCTTC.

J is TRBJ2-3 and V is TRBV7-2; 8 nucleotides agree with TRBD1. The CDR3 loop spans 15 amino acids. Germline trimming cut 6 bases from V and 2 bases from J; bases unmatched to any gene: 7. Germline CDR1 is SGHTA and CDR2 is FQGNSA. CDR3 in DNA: TGTGCCAGCAGTACACAGGGGGGATCCACAGATACGCAGTATTTT. Amino acid sequence: CASSTQGGSTDTQYF.

The V call is TRBV9, the J call TRBJ2-7; D might be TRBD2 (6 bases). Germline CDR1 and CDR2: SGDLS and YYNGEE. CDR3 size: 11 residues. V shed 3 bases and J shed 6 bases, with 7 bases lying between them. The CDR3 DNA follows: TGTGCCAGCAGCGGGGGGGTCGAGCAGTACTTC. The encoded protein is CASSGGVEQYF.

The chain joins TRBV5-4 to TRBJ1-4; D is unresolved. From germline, CDR1 is SGHNT and CDR2 YYREEE (reference sequence). The CDR3 spans 17 residues. Trimming pared 0 bases from V and 1 base from J, leaving 13 bases between. Here the CDR3 DNA reads TGTGCCAGCAGCTTGGATCTCCTAGGCGGAACTAATGAAAAACTGTTTTTT. Protein product: CASSLDLLGGTNEKLFF.

Only a few counts were recorded for this clone. The chain carries TRBV5-1 and TRBJ2-5; 10 positions agree with TRBD1. Germline V CDR1 and CDR2: SGHRS, YFSETQ. The length of the CDR3 is 16 residues. The junction had 6 bases not matched to a gene; V was cut back by 0 bases and J by 4 bases. CDR3 residues: CASSLAATGGGETQYF. In DNA, the CDR3 is TGCGCCAGCAGCTTGGCCGCGACAGGGGGCGGAGAGACCCAGTACTTC.

This chain uses TRBV5-5 with TRBJ2-7, with 8 bases matching TRBD1. Trimming at V came to 1 base and at J to 3 bases, leaving 3 bases not matched to a gene. CDR3 size: 14 residues. CDR1 is SGHKS, CDR2 YYEKEE, per germline (reference sequence). For the CDR3, the DNA is TGTGCCAGCAGCTTGAGGGACAGGAACTACGAGCAGTACGTC. It is translated as CASSLRDRNYEQYV.

The rearrangement joins TRBV27 to TRBJ1-2; no clear D gene. Germline-derived CDR1 and CDR2 are MNHEY and SMNVEV (reference sequence). Trimming took off 8 bases at V and 4 bases at J, with 14 bases between the two ends. The CDR3 covers 13 residues. The CDR3 loop is CASSFRDFYGYTF. The CDR3, as DNA: TGTGCCAGCTCCTTCCGGGATTTCTATGGCTACACCTTC.

Only a few counts were recorded for this clone. The chain has TRBV7-9 and TRBJ1-6, with TRBD1 identical over 9 bases. This CDR3 contains 16 residues. Germline V gene sequence: CDR1 SEHNR, CDR2 FQNEAQ (reference sequence). Germline trimming cut 4 bases from V and 10 bases from J; bases unmatched to any gene: 11. The CDR3 nucleotides read TGTGCCAGCAGCTCAATTTTGGGACAGGGAATATCACCCCTCCACTTT. This encodes CASSSILGQGISPLHF. Looking up the rest from reference TRBV7-9 and TRBJ1-6 gives the full variable domain: DTGVSQNPRHKITKRGQNVTFRCDPISEHNRLYWYRQTLGQGPEFLTYFQNEAQLEKSRLLSDRFSAERPKGSFSTLEIQRTEQGDSAMYLCASSSILGQGISPLHFGNGTRLTVT.

The chain uses TRBV11-2 and TRBJ2-7, with D perhaps matching TRBD1 (6 bases). The V end lost 5 bases, the J end lost 3 bases, and 20 bases lay between the germline ends. There are 16 residues in the CDR3. Germline V gene sequence: CDR1 SGHAT, CDR2 FQNNGV. In DNA form, the CDR3 reads TGTGCCAGCAGCCAGGCTAGGTCAGGGGTCAACTACGAGCAGTACTTC. Amino acids: CASSQARSGVNYEQYF.

This clone has just a few counts. CDR3 amino acids: CASSEVSRTVNTEAFF. The CDR3 bases are TGTGCCAGCAGTGAAGTGTCCAGGACAGTAAACACTGAAGCTTTCTTT. The genes are TRBV2 and TRBJ1-1, with D possibly TRBD1 on 6 matching bases. V shed 1 base and J shed 2 bases, with 14 bases lying between them. Germline V gives CDR1 SNHLY, CDR2 FYNNEI. The CDR3 covers 16 residues.

This clone occurred a few times. V and J are TRBV19 and TRBJ1-1; D not resolved. This CDR3 contains 10 residues. CDR1 and CDR2 (germline): LNHDA, SQIVND (reference sequence). V was trimmed by 9 bases and J by 3 bases, leaving 5 bases between them. The CDR3 protein is CASGYTEAFF. The CDR3 DNA reads TGTGCCAGCGGGTACACTGAAGCTTTCTTT.

This clone occurred a few times. The chain couples TRBV6-5 to TRBJ1-1, with D hard to call. V lost 0 bases to trimming and J lost 1 base, with 6 bases between them. There are 14 residues in the CDR3. Germline V lookup: CDR1 MNHEY, CDR2 SVGAGI. CDR3 residues: CASSYSEWNTEAFF. The CDR3 nucleotides are TGTGCCAGCAGTTACTCAGAGTGGAACACTGAAGCTTTCTTT.